The next 24 T cell receptor beta chains were all read from a single sample in a study of neurological immune-mediated disorders. TCRdb independently ran MiXCR on the 5' RACE reads; one entry per CDR3 protein. In the table there are about 36,000 distinct CDR3 sequences, about 9.4% of which are singletons. The sample consisted of PBMCs. The receptor set was obtained from a young woman with HTLV-1-associated myelopathy (HAM/TSP).

This clonotype was seen repeatedly, ten times or more. J is TRBJ2-7 and V is TRBV7-2; 11 positions agree with TRBD1. The CDR3 contains 19 residues. V gave up 1 base and J gave up 2 bases; unmatched junction bases: 13. Germline V lookup: CDR1 SGHTA, CDR2 FQGNSA. CDR3 in DNA: TGTGCCAGCAGCTTAGTTTGGGACAGGGGGGCCCGCCGCCCCTACGAGCAGTACTTC. It specifies CASSLVWDRGARRPYEQYF.

This clonotype was counted many times. The chain carries TRBV20-1 and TRBJ2-3; 10 nucleotides line up with TRBD2. CDR1 DFQATT and CDR2 SNEGSKA come from the germline V gene (reference sequence). The CDR3 sequence is 16 residues long. V trimming: 3 bases; J trimming: 1 base; junction bases outside the gene matches: 7. CDR3 coding DNA: TGCAGTGCTAGCGAAACTAGCGGGGCGGGCACAGATACGCAGTATTTT. This sequence encodes CSASETSGAGTDTQYF.

This clonotype was counted many times. The chain recombines TRBV20-1 with TRBJ2-5; D is perhaps TRBD1 (6 bases). The length of the CDR3 is 12 residues. Germline V gene data show CDR1 as DFQATT and CDR2 as SNEGSKA (reference sequence). Trimming cost V 6 bases and J 5 bases, with 13 bases left between them. The CDR3 DNA sequence: TGCAGTGCCCCGGACAGATTGGAGACCCAGTACTTC. Translating gives CSAPDRLETQYF.

This clonotype came up many times. The J gene is TRBJ2-7, the V gene TRBV6-5, with a tentative D call TRBD1 (5 bases). Looked up from germline, CDR1 is MNHEY and CDR2 is SVGAGI. Trimming removed 0 bases from V and 2 bases from J, with 11 bases in between. This CDR3 is built from 15 residues. The CDR3 reads CASSYSTDIPYEQYF. As DNA, the CDR3 is TGTGCCAGCAGTTACTCCACGGACATCCCCTACGAGCAGTACTTC.

The sample holds many counts of this clonotype. The chain is built from TRBV11-2 and TRBJ2-6; a possible D gene is TRBD1 (6 bases). The length of the CDR3 is 15 residues. Germline V gene data show CDR1 as SGHAT and CDR2 as FQNNGV. With 5 bases removed from V and 1 base from J, the gap between germline ends came to 9 bases. CDR3 amino acids: CASSLQGSGANVLTF. CDR3 nucleotide sequence: TGTGCCAGCAGCCTACAGGGTTCTGGGGCCAACGTCCTGACTTTC.

J is TRBJ1-2 and V is TRBV20-1, with D perhaps matching TRBD1 (6 bases). CDR1 and CDR2 (germline): DFQATT, SNEGSKA (reference sequence). V lost 3 bases and J 4 bases, leaving 21 bases between the germline ends. The CDR3 totals 16 residues. CDR3 loop: CSARAMTGLQGYGYTF. For the CDR3, the DNA is TGCAGTGCTAGGGCCATGACAGGCCTTCAGGGCTATGGCTACACCTTC.

This clonotype was recorded many times. The CDR3 region has the DNA TGCGCCAGCAGCCAGGGACAGGGGATGGGGAACACTGAAGCTTTCTTT. It encodes CASSQGQGMGNTEAFF. The chain couples TRBV5-1 to TRBJ1-1; TRBD1 matches 10 bases. The CDR3 spans 16 residues. Germline CDR1 SGHRS, CDR2 YFSETQ. V dropped 4 bases and J dropped 1; count of bases not matched to a gene: 7.

Worth noting for this clonotype: A read error may be the cause here, since a much bigger clone is one base away. The chain carries TRBV6-1 and TRBJ2-3; D remains ambiguous. Germline CDR1 and CDR2: MNHNS and SASEGT. The CDR3 is 14 residues long. Trimming took off 5 bases at V and 2 bases at J, with 11 bases between the two ends. The CDR3 is CASSSGRTTDTQYF. CDR3 DNA: TGTGCCAGCAGTTCGGGCAGGACCACAGATACGCAGTATTTT.

This clonotype has a count of ten or more. V gene TRBV3-1 combines with J gene TRBJ2-7; no definite D call. The CDR3 runs 13 residues. V gave up 6 bases and J gave up 3 bases, with 12 bases separating them. CDR1 LGHDT and CDR2 YNNKEL come from the germline V gene (reference sequence). CDR3 DNA: TGTGCCAGCAGGGGCCGAGCCGACTACGAGCAGTACTTC. Translating gives CASRGRADYEQYF.

This clonotype has at least ten counts. CDR3 loop: CASSPSRQSGIQYF. The CDR3 DNA sequence: TGTGCCAGCTCACCATCTCGGCAATCTGGCATTCAGTACTTC. The V call is TRBV18, the J call TRBJ2-4; D not certain. Germline values: CDR1 KGHSH, CDR2 LQKENI. With 2 bases removed from V and 9 bases from J, the gap between germline ends came to 14 bases. This CDR3 comprises 14 residues.

In this sample, this clonotype turned up many times. J is TRBJ2-7 and V is TRBV5-1; weak D call: TRBD2 (5 bases). The CDR3 covers 14 residues. CDR1 SGHRS and CDR2 YFSETQ come from the germline V gene. V gave up 4 bases and J gave up 4 bases, with 15 bases separating them. DNA of the CDR3: TGCGCCAGCAGCCCCCCCGGGGTCCTTTACGAGCAGTACTTC. Translated, it gives CASSPPGVLYEQYF.

This clonotype appeared many times. The chain carries TRBV3-1 and TRBJ2-3, with D maybe TRBD2 (6 bases). Germline V gene sequence: CDR1 LGHDT, CDR2 YNNKEL (reference sequence). Trimming left V 1 base short and J 1 base short, with 6 bases between. The CDR3 spans 14 residues. CDR3 DNA: TGTGCCAGCAGCCAAGGGGGGGGCACAGATACGCAGTATTTT. Translation gives CASSQGGGTDTQYF.

This clonotype came up many times. The V gene is TRBV5-1, the J gene TRBJ1-1; TRBD1 agrees at 8 bases. From germline, CDR1 is SGHRS and CDR2 YFSETQ. The V gene end was trimmed by 0 bases and the J gene end by 7 bases; junction bases not matched to a gene: 5. The CDR3 loop spans 14 amino acids. The CDR3 DNA reads TGCGCCAGCAGCTTGGTCCAGGGGGCGGGTGAAGCTTTCTTT. Amino acids: CASSLVQGAGEAFF.

This clonotype counts as medium-sized. Germline is not matched at one junction end, which may reflect a read error. The chain carries TRBV20-1 and TRBJ2-7; no definite D call. The CDR3 has 12 amino acids. Germline V gene sequence: CDR1 DFQATT, CDR2 SNEGSKA (reference sequence). The CDR3 sequence: CSAKTATYEQYF. The CDR3 bases are TGCAGCGCTAAGACGGCTACCTACGAGCAGTACTTC.

This clonotype has a handful of counts. The V gene is TRBV6-5, the J gene TRBJ2-7; no definite D call. Germline V gene lookup returns CDR1 MNHEY and CDR2 SVGAGI. This CDR3 is built from 16 residues. With 6 bases removed from V and 2 bases from J, the gap between germline ends came to 20 bases. The CDR3 here is CASSSLAVLTTYEQYF. In nucleotides, the CDR3 is TGTGCCAGCAGCTCGTTGGCCGTACTTACCACCTACGAGCAGTACTTC.

The table lists this clonotype with a count of one. The V gene is TRBV11-2, the J gene TRBJ1-1, with 9 nucleotides matching TRBD1. V was pared by 5 bases and J by 5 bases, with 12 bases of the junction left unmatched. CDR1 and CDR2 from the germline V gene are SGHAT and FQNNGV. The CDR3 has 16 amino acids. Written as DNA, the CDR3 is TGTGCCAGCAGCGTATCCGGAACAGGGGGCAAGACTGAAGCTTTCTTT. This translates into CASSVSGTGGKTEAFF. The entire variable domain, with the rest obtained from reference TRBV11-2 and TRBJ1-1, is as follows: EAGVAQSPRYKIIEKRQSVAFWCNPISGHATLYWYQQILGQGPKLLIQFQNNGVVDDSQLPKDRFSAERLKGVDSTLKIQPAKLEDSAVYLCASSVSGTGGKTEAFFGQGTRLTVV.

There are many counts of this clonotype. The chain carries TRBV20-1 and TRBJ1-2; D is uncertain. V lost 6 bases, J lost 2 bases, and 16 bases lay in between. The CDR3 covers 14 residues. Per germline, CDR1 DFQATT and CDR2 SNEGSKA (reference sequence). The CDR3 sequence: CSASRATKNYGYTF. In DNA form, the CDR3 reads TGCAGTGCCAGCCGGGCTACAAAAAACTATGGCTACACCTTC.

At least ten counts were recorded for this clonotype. V and J are TRBV9 and TRBJ2-3; 7 bases map to TRBD1. Trimming at V came to 1 base and at J to 2 bases, leaving 4 bases not matched to a gene. CDR3 length: 15 residues. The germline V gene encodes CDR1 SGDLS and CDR2 YYNGEE. The DNA for the CDR3 is TGTGCCAGCAGCGTATCGGGACAGAACACAGATACGCAGTATTTT. It specifies CASSVSGQNTDTQYF.

This clonotype was found many times. V is TRBV7-2 and J is TRBJ1-1; possibly TRBD1 for D (6 bases). Germline CDR1 SGHTA, CDR2 FQGNSA. Trimming removed 3 bases from V and 3 bases from J, with 17 bases in between. The CDR3 loop spans 16 amino acids. CDR3 sequence reads: CASSFSSRAGDTEAFF. CDR3 nucleotide sequence: TGTGCCAGCAGCTTCAGCTCGAGGGCAGGGGACACTGAAGCTTTCTTT.

In its sample, this clonotype was seen many times. The chain joins TRBV7-8 to TRBJ2-7; maybe TRBD2 (5 bases). CDR1 SGHVS and CDR2 FQNEAQ come from the germline V gene. CDR3 length: 14 residues. The V gene lost 3 bases and the J gene lost 2 bases, with 11 bases spanning the gap. The CDR3 coding sequence is TGTGCCAGCAGCTTTGTCCGGGAAACCTACGAGCAGTACTTC. As protein: CASSFVRETYEQYF.

By share, this clonotype counts as medium-sized. This sequence joins TRBV20-1 and TRBJ1-1, with D perhaps TRBD1 (6 bases). CDR1 DFQATT and CDR2 SNEGSKA come from the germline V gene (reference sequence). The V end was cut by 6 bases, the J end by 4 bases, with 12 bases between. CDR3 length: 12 residues. This CDR3 reads CSAKDSSTEAFF. CDR3 in DNA: TGCAGTGCGAAGGACAGTAGCACTGAAGCTTTCTTT.

This clonotype was recorded at least ten times. The chain has TRBV7-9 and TRBJ1-5, with 8 bases matching TRBD1. The length of the CDR3 is 15 residues. V lost 5 bases, J lost 7 bases, and 10 bases stayed unmatched. Germline CDR1 is SEHNR and CDR2 is FQNEAQ (reference sequence). The CDR3 loop is CASSPGDRGQQPQHF. The DNA for the CDR3 is TGTGCCAGCAGCCCAGGTGACAGGGGCCAGCAGCCCCAGCATTTT. Using reference TRBV7-9 and TRBJ1-5 for the parts outside the CDR3, the full variable domain is DTGVSQNPRHKITKRGQNVTFRCDPISEHNRLYWYRQTLGQGPEFLTYFQNEAQLEKSRLLSDRFSAERPKGSFSTLEIQRTEQGDSAMYLCASSPGDRGQQPQHFGDGTRLSIL.

This clonotype was found many times. V and J are TRBV20-1 and TRBJ2-2; TRBD1 agrees at 7 bases. In germline, CDR1 is DFQATT, CDR2 SNEGSKA (reference sequence). The CDR3 is 15 amino acids. V dropped 1 base and J dropped 0; count of bases not matched to a gene: 2. CDR3 bases: TGCAGTGCTAGAGGCCAGGGGGCGAACACCGGGGAGCTGTTTTTT. Encoded protein: CSARGQGANTGELFF.

In this sample, this clonotype turned up many times. The J gene is TRBJ1-1, the V gene TRBV20-1; TRBD1 matches 8 bases. The germline gives CDR1 DFQATT, CDR2 SNEGSKA (reference sequence). J was trimmed by 6 bases and V by 6 bases; bases with no gene match: 9. The CDR3 totals 13 residues. CDR3 sequence reads: CSAYLDREPEAFF. The CDR3 DNA reads as TGCAGTGCCTACTTGGACAGGGAGCCTGAAGCTTTCTTT.